The 17 T cell receptor beta chains below all came from one sample that was sequenced in a study of control samples from healthy donors and cancer patients. Profiling relied on immunoSEQ multiplex PCR, and the TCRdb table lists in-frame clones only, not all of them. The sample lists over 150,000 clones, about 94% occurring once. Sequenced material: blood. Source of these receptors: a man between 40 and 49 years old in good health.

This clone was detected a few times. The CDR3 protein is CASSRLEGGLNEQYF. Written as DNA, the CDR3 is TGCGCCAGCAGTAGGTTGGAAGGGGGCTTAAACGAGCAGTACTTC. The chain links TRBV5-1 to TRBJ2-7; 7 nucleotides agree with TRBD1. With V trimmed by 5 bases and J by 5 bases, 13 bases remained unmatched. Germline V gene sequence: CDR1 SGHRS, CDR2 YFSETQ. There are 15 residues in the CDR3.

CDR3 sequence (DNA): TGTGCCAGCTCACCACAAAACACAGATACGCAGTATTTT. The encoded protein is CASSPQNTDTQYF. The gene calls are TRBV18 and TRBJ2-3, with unresolved D. The CDR3 runs to 13 residues. The germline V and J ends were trimmed by 1 base and 2 bases, with 4 bases remaining between them. The germline CDR1 and CDR2 sequences are KGHSH and LQKENI.

The J gene is TRBJ2-3, the V gene TRBV5-6; possible D gene TRBD1, 6 bases. The CDR3 sequence is 12 residues long. The V end lost 6 bases, the J end lost 6 bases, and 11 bases lay between the germline ends. Germline loops: CDR1 SGHDT, CDR2 YYEEEE. The CDR3 bases are TGTGCCAGCAACCCCCAGGGGGATACGCAGTATTTT. Protein sequence: CASNPQGDTQYF.

The chain links TRBV6-5 to TRBJ2-7; D remains ambiguous. The CDR3 spans 14 residues. The germline V gene has CDR1 MNHEY and CDR2 SVGAGI. Trimming pared 2 bases from V and 3 bases from J, leaving 11 bases between. CDR3 DNA: TGTGCCAGCAGTTACGCCGGGCCCGTCTACGAGCAGTACTTC. Protein: CASSYAGPVYEQYF.

The chain uses TRBV30 and TRBJ1-4; no clear D. V lost 2 bases to trimming and J lost 6 bases, with 13 bases between them. The CDR3 has 14 amino acids. CDR1 is GTSNPN, CDR2 SVGIG, per germline (reference sequence). The CDR3 DNA reads TGTGCCTGGAGTATCTGGGAGGAGGATGAAAAACTGTTTTTT. It yields the protein CAWSIWEEDEKLFF.

This clone appeared a single time. In DNA, the CDR3 is TGTGCCAGCAGCTTAGTGGGTGAGCAGTACTTC. Protein sequence: CASSLVGEQYF. The chain links TRBV11-2 to TRBJ2-7; no clear D gene. Trimming cost V 1 base and J 7 bases, with 5 bases left between them. This CDR3 is built from 11 residues. The V gene's germline CDR1 is SGHAT and CDR2 FQNNGV.

The genes are TRBV5-1 and TRBJ2-7; TRBD1 is a possible D gene (6 bases). Germline loops: CDR1 SGHRS, CDR2 YFSETQ. The CDR3 totals 15 residues. Trimming removed 4 bases at V and 4 bases at J, with 18 bases between. CDR3 sequence: CASSPRGTGRYEQYF. For the CDR3, the DNA is TGCGCCAGCAGCCCCAGGGGCACAGGGCGGTACGAGCAGTACTTC.

The chain has TRBV19 and TRBJ1-2, with D unclear. CDR3 length: 14 amino acids. With 11 bases removed from V and 1 base from J, the gap between germline ends came to 17 bases. CDR1 is LNHDA and CDR2 is SQIVND in the germline V gene (reference sequence). In nucleotides, the CDR3 is TGTGCCTCCTTCGGCGGGGTGCTTAACTATGGCTACACCTTC. It translates to CASFGGVLNYGYTF.

Only a few counts were recorded for this clone. The chain employs TRBV12-3 or TRBV12-4 and TRBJ1-5; D call uncertain. Trimming left V 2 bases short and J 7 bases short, with 9 bases between. This CDR3 has 13 amino acids. CDR3 sequence (DNA): TGTGCCAGCAGTTTAAATCGGGTACAGCCCCAGCATTTT. Amino acids: CASSLNRVQPQHF.

The rearrangement links TRBV6-6 to TRBJ1-1, with D possibly TRBD1 on 6 matching bases. The CDR3 sequence is 16 residues long. V lost 6 bases and J lost 4, with 21 bases in between. Germline assignment: CDR1 MNHNY and CDR2 SVGAGI (reference sequence). As DNA, the CDR3 is TGTGCCAGCAGCTACAGGGTTGGCGCAAAGGGCACTGAAGCTTTCTTT. Translated, it gives CASSYRVGAKGTEAFF.

The J gene is TRBJ2-3, the V gene TRBV5-1; tentatively, D is TRBD1 (6 bases). Trimming took 1 base from V and 1 from J, leaving 19 bases between them. Germline V lookup: CDR1 SGHRS, CDR2 YFSETQ. The CDR3 length is 18 residues. CDR3 in DNA: TGCGCCAGCAGCTTGACCCCCTCGATATCAGGGGGCACAGATACGCAGTATTTT. It specifies CASSLTPSISGGTDTQYF.

This clone has only one observation. The chain couples TRBV7-2 to TRBJ1-5; 9 bases line up with TRBD1. The CDR3 contains 16 residues. J lost 3 bases, V lost 3 bases, and 6 bases had no gene match. Looked up from germline, CDR1 is SGHTA and CDR2 is FQGNSA. CDR3 DNA: TGTGCCAGCAGCTTTGGGGACAGGGTTTCCAATCAGCCCCAGCATTTT. Its translation: CASSFGDRVSNQPQHF.

This chain connects TRBV7-2 to TRBJ2-3, with 9 bases identical to TRBD2. Per germline, CDR1 SGHTA and CDR2 FQGNSA. J was trimmed by 9 bases and V by 3 bases; bases with no gene match: 13. This CDR3 region has 16 residues. CDR3 in amino acids: CASSFRRGGAAGTQYF. Written as DNA, the CDR3 is TGTGCCAGCAGCTTTCGCCGCGGGGGGGCGGCGGGGACGCAGTATTTT.

In this sample, this clone turned up a few times. The rearrangement joins TRBV6-6 to TRBJ2-6, with a possible D match to TRBD1 (6 bases). The CDR3 length is 16 residues. The germline CDR1 and CDR2 sequences are MNHNY and SVGAGI (reference sequence). Trimming removed 2 bases from V and 0 bases from J, with 8 bases in between. The CDR3 DNA sequence: TGTGCCAGCAGTTACGAGGGACACTCTGGGGCCAACGTCCTGACTTTC. It encodes CASSYEGHSGANVLTF.

CDR3 bases: TGCGCCAGCAGTCGGGGGGACAGGCACAATGAGCAGTTCTTC. Its translation is CASSRGDRHNEQFF. The genes are TRBV5-1 and TRBJ2-1, with D possibly TRBD1 on 8 matching bases. Germline lookup yields CDR1 SGHRS and CDR2 YFSETQ. The length of the CDR3 is 14 residues. Trimming left V 5 bases short and J 5 bases short, with 14 bases between.

The V and J genes are TRBV19 and TRBJ1-2, with 7 bases aligning to TRBD1. Unmatched junction bases numbered 13, after V lost 5 bases and J lost 4 bases. CDR1 is LNHDA, CDR2 SQIVND, per germline (reference sequence). The CDR3 loop spans 16 amino acids. CDR3 sequence reads: CASSARTGALSYGYTF. The CDR3 DNA follows: TGTGCCAGTAGTGCCCGAACAGGGGCCCTATCCTATGGCTACACCTTC.

The chain employs TRBV3-1 (or the pseudogene TRBV3-2) and TRBJ1-4; TRBD1 aligns across 7 bases. The CDR3 has 14 residues. Germline loops: CDR1 LGHDT, CDR2 YNNKEL (reference sequence). V dropped 4 bases and J dropped 8; count of bases not matched to a gene: 7. CDR3: CASSPRGAGEKLFF. The CDR3, as DNA: TGTGCCAGCAGCCCCAGGGGGGCGGGGGAAAAACTGTTTTTT.